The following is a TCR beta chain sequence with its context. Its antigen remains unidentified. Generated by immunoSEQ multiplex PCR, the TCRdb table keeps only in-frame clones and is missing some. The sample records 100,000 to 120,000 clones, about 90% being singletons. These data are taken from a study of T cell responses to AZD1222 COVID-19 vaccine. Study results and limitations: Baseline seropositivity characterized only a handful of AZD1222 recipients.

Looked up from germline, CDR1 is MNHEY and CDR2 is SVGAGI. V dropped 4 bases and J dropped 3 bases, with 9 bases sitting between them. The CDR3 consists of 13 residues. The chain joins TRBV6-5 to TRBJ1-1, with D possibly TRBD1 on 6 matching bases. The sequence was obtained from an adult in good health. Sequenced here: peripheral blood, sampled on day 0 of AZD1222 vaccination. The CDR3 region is CASSFDRYTEAFF. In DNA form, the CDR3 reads TGTGCCAGCAGTTTTGACAGGTACACTGAAGCTTTCTTT.